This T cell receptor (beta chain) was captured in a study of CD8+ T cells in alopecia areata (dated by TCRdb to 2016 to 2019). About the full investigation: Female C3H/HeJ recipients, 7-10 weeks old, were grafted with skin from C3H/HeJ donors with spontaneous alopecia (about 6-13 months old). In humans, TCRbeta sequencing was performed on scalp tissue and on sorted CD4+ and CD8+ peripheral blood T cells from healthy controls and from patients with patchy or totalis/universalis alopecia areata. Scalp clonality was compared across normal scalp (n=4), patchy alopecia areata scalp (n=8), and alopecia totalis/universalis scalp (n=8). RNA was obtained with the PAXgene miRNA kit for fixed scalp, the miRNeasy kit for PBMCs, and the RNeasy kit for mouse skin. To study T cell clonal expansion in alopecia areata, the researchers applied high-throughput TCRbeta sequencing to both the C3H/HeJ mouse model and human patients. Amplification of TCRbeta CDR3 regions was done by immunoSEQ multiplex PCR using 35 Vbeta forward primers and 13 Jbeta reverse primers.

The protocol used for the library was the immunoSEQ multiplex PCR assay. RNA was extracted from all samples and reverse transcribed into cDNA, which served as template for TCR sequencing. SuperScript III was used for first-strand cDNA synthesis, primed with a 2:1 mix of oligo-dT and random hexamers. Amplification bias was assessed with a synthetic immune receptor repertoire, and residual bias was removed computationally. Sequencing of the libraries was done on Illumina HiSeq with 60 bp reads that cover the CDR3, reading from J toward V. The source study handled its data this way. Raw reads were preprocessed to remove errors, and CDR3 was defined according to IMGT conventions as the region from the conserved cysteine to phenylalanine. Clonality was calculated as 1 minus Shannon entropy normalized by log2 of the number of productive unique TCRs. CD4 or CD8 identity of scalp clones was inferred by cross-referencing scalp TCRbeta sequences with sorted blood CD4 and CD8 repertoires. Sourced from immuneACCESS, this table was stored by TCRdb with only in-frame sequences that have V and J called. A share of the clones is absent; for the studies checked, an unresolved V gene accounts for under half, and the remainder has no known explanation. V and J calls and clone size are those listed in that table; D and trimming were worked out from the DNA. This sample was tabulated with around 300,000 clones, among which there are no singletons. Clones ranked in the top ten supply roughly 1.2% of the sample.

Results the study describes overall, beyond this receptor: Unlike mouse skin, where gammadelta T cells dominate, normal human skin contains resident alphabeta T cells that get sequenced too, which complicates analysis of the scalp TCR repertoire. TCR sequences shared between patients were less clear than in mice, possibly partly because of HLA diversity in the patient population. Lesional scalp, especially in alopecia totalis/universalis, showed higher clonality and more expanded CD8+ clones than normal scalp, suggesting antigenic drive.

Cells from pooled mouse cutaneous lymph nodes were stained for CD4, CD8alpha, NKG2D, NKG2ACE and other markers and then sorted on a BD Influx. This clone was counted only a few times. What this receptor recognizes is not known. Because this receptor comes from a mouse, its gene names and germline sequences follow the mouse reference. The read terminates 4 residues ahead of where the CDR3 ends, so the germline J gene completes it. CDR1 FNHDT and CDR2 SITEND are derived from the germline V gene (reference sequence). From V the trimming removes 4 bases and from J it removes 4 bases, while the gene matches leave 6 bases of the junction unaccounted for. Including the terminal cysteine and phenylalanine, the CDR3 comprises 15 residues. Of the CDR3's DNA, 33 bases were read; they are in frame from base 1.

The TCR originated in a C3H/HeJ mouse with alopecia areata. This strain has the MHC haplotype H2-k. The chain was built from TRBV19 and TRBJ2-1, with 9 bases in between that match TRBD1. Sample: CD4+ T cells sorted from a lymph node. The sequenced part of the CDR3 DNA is TGTGCCAGCAGTCTTACAGGGGGCAGGTATGCT. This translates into CASSLTGGRYA. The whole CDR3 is CASSLTGGRYAEQFF. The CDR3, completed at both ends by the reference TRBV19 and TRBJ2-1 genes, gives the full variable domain GGIITQTPKFLIGQEGQKLTLKCQQNFNHDTMYWYRQDSGKGLRLIYYSITENDLQKGDLSEGYDASREKKSSFSLTVTSAQKNEMAVFLCASSLTGGRYAEQFFGPGTRLTVL.